The source of this TCR beta chain is a study of tumor-infiltrating lymphocytes in primary liver carcinoma. Study information: Participating patients were men and women between 30 and 69 years old.

Whole-study results and caveats: The proportion of top clones found throughout all five tumor regions was only about 7.5-25%.

This clonotype has only a few counts. What it binds is unknown. The junction does not match germline at one end; this may be a read error. From approximately 0.5 ug of total RNA, TCR beta-specific cDNA was reverse-transcribed using a constant-region primer. It was through three nested multiplex PCR rounds of slightly modified ARM-PCR that TCR beta libraries arose. The two initial PCR rounds, around 11 cycles each, used TRBV1-TRBV30 forward and C-beta reverse primers. One entry per CDR3 protein, called by TCRdb with MiXCR from the multiplex PCR reads. The sample has more than 85,000 distinct CDR3 sequences; approximately 82% are singletons. This CDR3 region has 12 residues. Per the germline V gene, CDR1 is WSHSY and CDR2 is SAAADI. Co-extraction of both nucleic acids (RNA and DNA) used 20-30 mg of unsorted bulk tissue.

This sequence joins TRBV10-2 and TRBJ2-7, with 7 bases that match TRBD2. Sequenced input: liver tumor tissue from sampling region 3. Subset meaning: tumor region T3, left-lateral pole. The TCR was taken from a man aged 35-49 years with primary liver carcinoma and hepatitis B virus infection. DNA for the CDR3: TGTGCCAGCAGCCACACTAGCGCTGAGCAGTACTTC. Protein: CASSHTSAEQYF.